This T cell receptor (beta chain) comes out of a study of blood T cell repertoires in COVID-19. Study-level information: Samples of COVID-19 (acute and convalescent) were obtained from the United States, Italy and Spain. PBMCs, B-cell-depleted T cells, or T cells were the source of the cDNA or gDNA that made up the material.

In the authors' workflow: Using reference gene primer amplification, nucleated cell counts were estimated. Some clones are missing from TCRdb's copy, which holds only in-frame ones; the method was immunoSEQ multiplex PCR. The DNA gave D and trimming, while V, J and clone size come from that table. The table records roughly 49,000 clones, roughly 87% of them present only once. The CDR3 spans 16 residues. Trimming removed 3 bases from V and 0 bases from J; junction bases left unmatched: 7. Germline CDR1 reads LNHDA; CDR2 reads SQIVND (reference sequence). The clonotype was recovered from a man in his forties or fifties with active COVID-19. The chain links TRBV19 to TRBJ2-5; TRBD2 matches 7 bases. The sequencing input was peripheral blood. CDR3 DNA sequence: TGTGCCAGTAGTATGGGGGGGATGCCCTACCAAGAGACCCAGTACTTC. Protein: CASSMGGMPYQETQYF.